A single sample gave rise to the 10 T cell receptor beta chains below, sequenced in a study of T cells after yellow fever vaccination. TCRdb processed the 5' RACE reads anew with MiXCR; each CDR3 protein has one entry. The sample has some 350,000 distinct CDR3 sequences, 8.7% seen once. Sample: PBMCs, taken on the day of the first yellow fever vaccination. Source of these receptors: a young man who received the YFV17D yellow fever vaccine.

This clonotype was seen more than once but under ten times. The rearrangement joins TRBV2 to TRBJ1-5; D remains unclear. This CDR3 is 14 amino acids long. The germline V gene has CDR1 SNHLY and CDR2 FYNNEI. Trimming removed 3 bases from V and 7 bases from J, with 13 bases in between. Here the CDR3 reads CASSDNRGWQPQHF. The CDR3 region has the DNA TGTGCCAGCAGTGACAACCGAGGATGGCAGCCCCAGCATTTT.

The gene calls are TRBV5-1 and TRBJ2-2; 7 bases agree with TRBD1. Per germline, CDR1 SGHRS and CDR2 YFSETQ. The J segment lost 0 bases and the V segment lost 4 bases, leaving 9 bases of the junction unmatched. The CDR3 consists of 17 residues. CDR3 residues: CASSKGTARTNTGELFF. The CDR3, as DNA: TGCGCCAGCAGCAAGGGGACAGCCCGAACGAACACCGGGGAGCTGTTTTTT.

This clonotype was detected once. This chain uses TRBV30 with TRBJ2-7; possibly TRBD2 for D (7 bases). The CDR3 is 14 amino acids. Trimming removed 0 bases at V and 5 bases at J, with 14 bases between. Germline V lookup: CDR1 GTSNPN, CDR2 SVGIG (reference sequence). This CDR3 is CAWSVRGGAHEQYF. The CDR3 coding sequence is TGTGCCTGGAGTGTTAGGGGGGGGGCCCACGAGCAGTACTTC.

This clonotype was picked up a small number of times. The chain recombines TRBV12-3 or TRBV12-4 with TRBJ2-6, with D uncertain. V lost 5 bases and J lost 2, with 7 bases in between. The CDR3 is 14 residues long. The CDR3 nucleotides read TGTGCCAGCAGTAGATCGGCTGGGGCCAACGTCCTGACTTTC. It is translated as CASSRSAGANVLTF.

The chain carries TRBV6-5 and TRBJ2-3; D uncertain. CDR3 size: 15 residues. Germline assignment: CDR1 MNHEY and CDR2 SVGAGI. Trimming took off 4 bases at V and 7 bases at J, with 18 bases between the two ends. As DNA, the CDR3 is TGTGCCAGCAGTTCGCTCCACGCTCCTTCAAATACGCAGTATTTT. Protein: CASSSLHAPSNTQYF.

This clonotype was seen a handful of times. The CDR3 bases are TGCGCCAGCAGCGCTAGCGGGGGGACTTATGAGCAGTTCTTC. Residues: CASSASGGTYEQFF. V and J are TRBV5-1 and TRBJ2-1, with 11 bases matching TRBD2. The germline V gene encodes CDR1 SGHRS and CDR2 YFSETQ. With 4 bases clipped from V and 8 bases from J, the junction kept 5 bases outside the gene matches. The CDR3 has 14 amino acids.

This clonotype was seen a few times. This CDR3 is CSAPPGTNQETQYF. In DNA, the CDR3 is TGCAGTGCTCCTCCCGGGACAAACCAAGAGACCCAGTACTTC. V and J are TRBV20-1 and TRBJ2-5; possible D gene TRBD1, 6 bases. The V end was cut by 5 bases, the J end by 0 bases, with 13 bases between. CDR1 is DFQATT, CDR2 SNEGSKA, per germline (reference sequence). The CDR3 is 14 amino acids.

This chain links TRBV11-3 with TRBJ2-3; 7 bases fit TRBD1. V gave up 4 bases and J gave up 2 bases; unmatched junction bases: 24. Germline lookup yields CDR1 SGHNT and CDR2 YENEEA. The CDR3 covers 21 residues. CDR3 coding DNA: TGTGCCAGCAGCTCAGGGGACCGGACAGGAGCCGACGACTGGGTCACAGATACGCAGTATTTT. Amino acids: CASSSGDRTGADDWVTDTQYF.

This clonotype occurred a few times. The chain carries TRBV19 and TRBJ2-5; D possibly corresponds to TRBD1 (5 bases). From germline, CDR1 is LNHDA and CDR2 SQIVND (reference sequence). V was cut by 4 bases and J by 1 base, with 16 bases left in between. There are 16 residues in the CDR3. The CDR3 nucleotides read TGTGCCAGTAGTAACAGCCGCAGGGAACCCCAAGAGACCCAGTACTTC. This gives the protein CASSNSRREPQETQYF.

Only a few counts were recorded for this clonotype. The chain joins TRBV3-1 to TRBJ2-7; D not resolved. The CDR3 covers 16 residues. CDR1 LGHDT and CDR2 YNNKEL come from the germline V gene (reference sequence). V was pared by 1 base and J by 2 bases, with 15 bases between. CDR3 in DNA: TGTGCCAGCAGCCAAGTCGGTGGCCACCAGCCCTACGAGCAGTACTTC. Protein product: CASSQVGGHQPYEQYF.